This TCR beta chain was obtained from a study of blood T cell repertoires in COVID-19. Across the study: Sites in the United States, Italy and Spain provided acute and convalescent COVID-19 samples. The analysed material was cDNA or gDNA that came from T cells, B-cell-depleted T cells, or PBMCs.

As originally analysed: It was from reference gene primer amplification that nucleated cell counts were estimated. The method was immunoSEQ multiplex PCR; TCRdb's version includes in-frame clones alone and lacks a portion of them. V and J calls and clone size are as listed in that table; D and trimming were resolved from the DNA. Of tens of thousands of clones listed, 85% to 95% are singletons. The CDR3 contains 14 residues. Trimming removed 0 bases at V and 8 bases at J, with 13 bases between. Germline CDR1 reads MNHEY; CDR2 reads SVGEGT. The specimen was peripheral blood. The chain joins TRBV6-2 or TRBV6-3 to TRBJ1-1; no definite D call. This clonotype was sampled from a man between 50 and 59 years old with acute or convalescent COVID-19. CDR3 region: CASSYSGARPEAFF. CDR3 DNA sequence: TGTGCCAGCAGTTACTCGGGCGCCAGACCCGAAGCTTTCTTT.